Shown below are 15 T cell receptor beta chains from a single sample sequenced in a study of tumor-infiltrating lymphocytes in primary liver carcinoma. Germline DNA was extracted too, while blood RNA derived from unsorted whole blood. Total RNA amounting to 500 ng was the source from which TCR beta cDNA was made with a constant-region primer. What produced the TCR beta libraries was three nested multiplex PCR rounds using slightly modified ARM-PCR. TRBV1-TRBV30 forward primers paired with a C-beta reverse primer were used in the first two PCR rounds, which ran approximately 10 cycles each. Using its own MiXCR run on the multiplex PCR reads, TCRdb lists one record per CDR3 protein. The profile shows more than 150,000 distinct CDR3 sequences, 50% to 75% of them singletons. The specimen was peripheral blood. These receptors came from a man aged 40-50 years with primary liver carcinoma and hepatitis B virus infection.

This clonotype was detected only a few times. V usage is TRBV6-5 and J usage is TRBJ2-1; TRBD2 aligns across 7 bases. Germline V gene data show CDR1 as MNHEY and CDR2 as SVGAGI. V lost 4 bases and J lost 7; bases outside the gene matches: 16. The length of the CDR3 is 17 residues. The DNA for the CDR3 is TGTGCCAGCAGTTGGCCTCCTAGCGGTCAGAGGGCAAATGAGCAGTTCTTC. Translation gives CASSWPPSGQRANEQFF.

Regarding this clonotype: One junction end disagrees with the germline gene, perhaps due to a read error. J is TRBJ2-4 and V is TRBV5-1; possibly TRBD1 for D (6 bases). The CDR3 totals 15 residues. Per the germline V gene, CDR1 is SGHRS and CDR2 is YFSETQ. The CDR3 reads CANSSTKQGSGIQYF. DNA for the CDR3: TGCGCCAACAGCTCGACTAAACAGGGCTCTGGAATTCAGTACTTC.

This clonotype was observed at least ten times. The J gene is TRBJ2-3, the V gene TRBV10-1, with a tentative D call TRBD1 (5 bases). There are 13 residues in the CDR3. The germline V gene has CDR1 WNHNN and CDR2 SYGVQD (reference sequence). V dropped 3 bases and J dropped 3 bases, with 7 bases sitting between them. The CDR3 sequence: CASSDAGTDTQYF. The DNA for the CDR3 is TGCGCCAGCAGTGATGCAGGGACAGATACGCAGTATTTT.

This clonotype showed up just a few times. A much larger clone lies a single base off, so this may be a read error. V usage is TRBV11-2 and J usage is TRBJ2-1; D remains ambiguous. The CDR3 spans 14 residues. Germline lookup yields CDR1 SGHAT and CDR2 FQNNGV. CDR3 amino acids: CANSLGVSNNEQFF. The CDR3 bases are TGTGCCAACAGCTTAGGCGTCTCGAACAATGAGCAGTTCTTC. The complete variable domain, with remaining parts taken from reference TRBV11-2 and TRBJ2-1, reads EAGVAQSPRYKIIEKRQSVAFWCNPISGHATLYWYQQILGQGPKLLIQFQNNGVVDDSQLPKDRFSAERLKGVDSTLKIQPAKLEDSAVYLCANSLGVSNNEQFFGPGTRLTVL.

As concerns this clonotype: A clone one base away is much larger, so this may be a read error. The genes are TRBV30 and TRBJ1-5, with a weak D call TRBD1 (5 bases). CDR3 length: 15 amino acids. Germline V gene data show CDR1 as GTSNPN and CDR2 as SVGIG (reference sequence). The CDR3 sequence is CAWSVMGRLNQPQRF. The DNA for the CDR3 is TGTGCCTGGAGTGTAATGGGACGGCTCAATCAGCCCCAGCGTTTT.

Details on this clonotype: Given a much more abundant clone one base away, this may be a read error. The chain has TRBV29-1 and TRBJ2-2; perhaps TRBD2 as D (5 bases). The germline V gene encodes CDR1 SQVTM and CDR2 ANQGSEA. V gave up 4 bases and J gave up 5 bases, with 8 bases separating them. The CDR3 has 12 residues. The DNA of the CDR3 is TGCAGCGTTGGGAGGACGACCGGGGAGCTGTTTTTT. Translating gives CSVGRTTGELFF.

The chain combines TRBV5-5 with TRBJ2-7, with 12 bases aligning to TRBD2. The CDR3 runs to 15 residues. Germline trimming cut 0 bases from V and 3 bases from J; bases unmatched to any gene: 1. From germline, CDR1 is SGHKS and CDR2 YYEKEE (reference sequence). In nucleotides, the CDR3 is TGTGCCAGCAGCTTGGGACTAGCGGGAGACTACGAGCAGTACTTC. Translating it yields CASSLGLAGDYEQYF.

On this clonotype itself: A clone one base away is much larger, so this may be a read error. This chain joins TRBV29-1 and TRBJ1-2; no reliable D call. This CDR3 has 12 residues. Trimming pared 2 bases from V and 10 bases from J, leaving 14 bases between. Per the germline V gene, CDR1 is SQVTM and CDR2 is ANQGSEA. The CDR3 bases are TGCAGCGTTGAACGGACGCTCGAGGACTACACCTTC. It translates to CSVERTLEDYTF.

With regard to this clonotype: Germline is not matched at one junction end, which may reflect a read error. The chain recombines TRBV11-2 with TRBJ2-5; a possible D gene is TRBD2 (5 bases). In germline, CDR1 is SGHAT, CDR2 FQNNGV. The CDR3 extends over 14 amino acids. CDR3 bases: TGTGCCAGCAGCACTGAAAGGGCTGGGGAGACCCAGTATTTC. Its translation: CASSTERAGETQYF.

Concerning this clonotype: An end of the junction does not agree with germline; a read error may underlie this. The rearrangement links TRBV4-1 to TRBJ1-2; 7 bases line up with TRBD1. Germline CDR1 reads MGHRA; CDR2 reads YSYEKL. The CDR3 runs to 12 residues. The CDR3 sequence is CANSPGGLGYTF. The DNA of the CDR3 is TGCGCCAACAGCCCAGGGGGACTTGGCTACACCTTC.

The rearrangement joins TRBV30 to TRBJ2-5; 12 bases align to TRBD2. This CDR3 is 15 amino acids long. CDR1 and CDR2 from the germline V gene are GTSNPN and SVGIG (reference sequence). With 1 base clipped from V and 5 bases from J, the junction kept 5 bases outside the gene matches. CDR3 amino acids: CAWSAGLAGWETQYF. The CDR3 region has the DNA TGTGCCTGGAGTGCGGGACTAGCGGGCTGGGAGACCCAGTACTTC.

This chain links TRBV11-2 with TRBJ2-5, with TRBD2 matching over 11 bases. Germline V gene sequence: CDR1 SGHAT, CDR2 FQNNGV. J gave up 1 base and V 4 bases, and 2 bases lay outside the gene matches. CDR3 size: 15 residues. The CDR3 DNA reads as TGTGCCAGCAGCTCGGGGACTAGCGGCCAAGAGACCCAGTACTTC. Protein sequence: CASSSGTSGQETQYF.

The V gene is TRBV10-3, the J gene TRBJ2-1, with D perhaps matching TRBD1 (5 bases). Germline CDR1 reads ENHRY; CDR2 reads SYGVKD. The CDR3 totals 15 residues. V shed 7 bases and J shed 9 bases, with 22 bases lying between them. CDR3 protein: CAINSGGRGLGEQFF. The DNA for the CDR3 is TGTGCCATCAATAGTGGCGGAAGGGGTTTGGGTGAGCAGTTCTTC.

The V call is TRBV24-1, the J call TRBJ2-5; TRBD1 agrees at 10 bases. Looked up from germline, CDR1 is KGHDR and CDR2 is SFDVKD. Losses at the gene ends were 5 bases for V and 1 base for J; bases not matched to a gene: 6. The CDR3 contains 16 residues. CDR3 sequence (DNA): TGTGCCACCAGTGTCCCGGGACAGGGGTTCCAAGAGACCCAGTACTTC. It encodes CATSVPGQGFQETQYF.

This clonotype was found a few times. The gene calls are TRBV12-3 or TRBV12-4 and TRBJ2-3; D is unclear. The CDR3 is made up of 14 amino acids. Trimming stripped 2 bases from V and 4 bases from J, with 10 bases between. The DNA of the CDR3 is TGTGCCAGCAGTTTACGCTCTCGTGCAGATACGCAGTATTTT. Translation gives CASSLRSRADTQYF.